These 28 T cell receptor beta chains came from one sample sequenced in a study of blood T cell repertoires in COVID-19. Method: immunoSEQ multiplex PCR; TCRdb's copy keeps in-frame clones and lacks some. The sample shows around 250,000 clones, 88% of them seen only once. Sequencing was performed on PBMCs or T cells enriched from blood (not recorded which). The receptors shown here come from a woman in her 40s who had been exposed to COVID-19.

The chain carries TRBV5-8 and TRBJ1-2, with 7 bases matching TRBD1. This CDR3 comprises 15 residues. Germline lookup yields CDR1 SGHTS and CDR2 YDEGEE. With 1 base clipped from V and 8 bases from J, the junction kept 11 bases outside the gene matches. In DNA, the CDR3 is TGTGCCAGCAGCTTGATAGGGACAGCGAGGTCGGGCTACACCTTC. Translated, it gives CASSLIGTARSGYTF.

This clone was observed once. The gene calls are TRBV15 and TRBJ1-5; weak D call: TRBD1 (6 bases). CDR1 and CDR2 (germline): LNHNV, YYDKDF (reference sequence). This CDR3 contains 16 residues. Trimming removed 2 bases from V and 5 bases from J, with 16 bases in between. DNA for the CDR3: TGTGCCACCAGCAGACCTGACAGGTCTATAGATCAGCCCCAGCATTTT. This gives the protein CATSRPDRSIDQPQHF.

The rearrangement uses TRBV5-5 and TRBJ1-1; the D gene is possibly TRBD1 (5 bases). The CDR3 is made up of 13 amino acids. V was shortened by 4 bases and J by 1 base, with 8 bases between the two germline ends. Germline lookup yields CDR1 SGHKS and CDR2 YYEKEE (reference sequence). The CDR3 coding sequence is TGTGCCAGCAGCCTGACAGCGAACACTGAAGCTTTCTTT. This sequence encodes CASSLTANTEAFF. Together with reference TRBV5-5 and TRBJ1-1, the CDR3 gives the full variable domain: DAGVTQSPTHLIKTRGQQVTLRCSPISGHKSVSWYQQVLGQGPQFIFQYYEKEERGRGNFPDRFSARQFPNYSSELNVNALLLGDSALYLCASSLTANTEAFFGQGTRLTVV.

To note about this clone: The sample has other DNA sequences that encode this CDR3 too. The chain links TRBV5-1 to TRBJ2-7, with D possibly matching TRBD2 (5 bases). The CDR3 covers 13 residues. The ends were cut back, 0 bases at V and 2 bases at J, with 6 bases in the middle. From germline, CDR1 is SGHRS and CDR2 YFSETQ. The CDR3 is CASSLGGTYEQYF. The CDR3 nucleotides are TGCGCCAGCAGCTTGGGAGGGACCTACGAGCAGTACTTC.

This clone was counted only a few times. The chain uses TRBV5-1 and TRBJ2-7; D gene uncertain. Trimming removed 2 bases from V and 4 bases from J, with 10 bases in between. The germline V gene has CDR1 SGHRS and CDR2 YFSETQ. This CDR3 has 13 amino acids. The CDR3 DNA reads as TGCGCCAGCAGCTTAAACGGTTGGTACGAGCAGTACTTC. This encodes CASSLNGWYEQYF.

The V call is TRBV7-2, the J call TRBJ2-2; D gene uncertain. Trimming shortened V by 1 base and J by 0 bases, and 9 bases separated the two germline ends. Germline CDR1 and CDR2: SGHTA and FQGNSA. The CDR3 runs 16 residues. Here the CDR3 reads CASSLGPVPNTGELFF. CDR3 bases: TGTGCCAGCAGCTTAGGTCCAGTCCCGAACACCGGGGAGCTGTTTTTT. The complete variable domain, with remaining parts taken from reference TRBV7-2 and TRBJ2-2, reads GAGVSQSPSNKVTEKGKDVELRCDPISGHTALYWYRQSLGQGLEFLIYFQGNSAPDKSGLPSDRFSAERTGGSVSTLTIQRTQQEDSAVYLCASSLGPVPNTGELFFGEGSRLTVL.

V gene TRBV19 combines with J gene TRBJ1-1; TRBD1 agrees at 8 bases. Germline V gene data show CDR1 as LNHDA and CDR2 as SQIVND (reference sequence). The CDR3 runs 11 residues. V lost 4 bases and J lost 8; bases outside the gene matches: 0. The DNA of the CDR3 is TGTGCCAGTAGTAGGACAGGGGAAGCTTTCTTT. As protein: CASSRTGEAFF.

The chain carries TRBV19 and TRBJ1-4; D is possibly TRBD1 (6 bases). CDR1 LNHDA and CDR2 SQIVND come from the germline V gene (reference sequence). This CDR3 spans 17 amino acids. V lost 5 bases and J 8 bases, leaving 24 bases between the germline ends. The CDR3 nucleotides read TGTGCCAGTAGTCCCCCTCCGCGACAGGCATCCCAGGAAAAACTGTTTTTT. Amino acids: CASSPPPRQASQEKLFF.

The chain is built from TRBV10-3 and TRBJ2-1, with TRBD1 identical over 8 bases. The V gene end was trimmed by 2 bases and the J gene end by 8 bases; junction bases not matched to a gene: 8. Germline V gene sequence: CDR1 ENHRY, CDR2 SYGVKD. CDR3 length: 15 residues. CDR3 residues: CAISEGQGSRDEQFF. Here the CDR3 DNA reads TGTGCCATCAGTGAGGGACAGGGAAGTAGAGATGAGCAGTTCTTC.

In the case of this clone: It may be a read error: a sequence one base away is much more abundant. The chain has TRBV14 and TRBJ1-6; D unclear. Trimming took 5 bases from V and 6 from J, leaving 5 bases between them. The CDR3 runs 12 residues. From germline, CDR1 is SGHDN and CDR2 FVKESK. For the CDR3, the DNA is TGTGCCAGCAGCTACAGTAATTCACCCCTCCACTTT. It codes for CASSYSNSPLHF.

The genes are TRBV11-2 and TRBJ2-5, with 9 bases aligning to TRBD2. J lost 8 bases, V lost 4 bases, and 11 bases had no gene match. Germline lookup yields CDR1 SGHAT and CDR2 FQNNGV. This CDR3 has 15 amino acids. CDR3 residues: CASSSGTSSTLTQYF. Here the CDR3 DNA reads TGTGCCAGCAGCTCCGGGACTAGCTCAACTCTAACCCAGTACTTC.

V gene TRBV2 combines with J gene TRBJ2-2; a possible D gene is TRBD2 (6 bases). V lost 7 bases, J lost 4 bases, and 16 bases lay in between. Germline CDR1 and CDR2: SNHLY and FYNNEI. The CDR3 consists of 15 residues. Written as DNA, the CDR3 is TGTGCCAGCATCCCGGGACTCCCGGTCACCGGGGAGCTGTTTTTT. It is translated as CASIPGLPVTGELFF. The full variable domain, its missing parts supplied by reference TRBV2 and TRBJ2-2, is EPEVTQTPSHQVTQMGQEVILRCVPISNHLYFYWYRQILGQKVEFLVSFYNNEISEKSEIFDDQFSVERPDGSNFTLKIRSTKLEDSAMYFCASIPGLPVTGELFFGEGSRLTVL.

The V call is TRBV9, the J call TRBJ2-1; 9 nucleotides line up with TRBD2. The CDR3 totals 15 residues. Germline V gene lookup returns CDR1 SGDLS and CDR2 YYNGEE. Trimming at V came to 4 bases and at J to 7 bases, leaving 9 bases not matched to a gene. The chain's CDR3 is CASSPRAGGGNEQFF. In DNA, the CDR3 is TGTGCCAGCAGCCCACGAGCGGGAGGTGGAAATGAGCAGTTCTTC.

The CDR3 protein is CASSETGSNYGYTF. CDR3 nucleotides: TGTGCCAGCAGCGAGACAGGGTCTAACTATGGCTACACCTTC. This chain joins TRBV27 and TRBJ1-2; 7 bases line up with TRBD1. CDR3 length: 14 residues. Unmatched junction bases numbered 4, after V lost 6 bases and J lost 0 bases. Germline V CDR1 and CDR2: MNHEY, SMNVEV (reference sequence).

This chain links TRBV6-5 with TRBJ1-5, with D unclear. V dropped 6 bases and J dropped 0 bases, with 12 bases sitting between them. Germline V lookup: CDR1 MNHEY, CDR2 SVGAGI. This CDR3 is 15 amino acids long. CDR3 residues: CASRIGGGSNQPQHF. As DNA, the CDR3 is TGTGCCAGCAGGATCGGTGGCGGTAGCAATCAGCCCCAGCATTTT.

The chain recombines TRBV28 with TRBJ1-5, with D possibly matching TRBD1 (5 bases). CDR1 MDHEN and CDR2 SYDVKM come from the germline V gene. This CDR3 is 13 amino acids long. The germline V and J ends were trimmed by 8 bases and 11 bases, with 19 bases remaining between them. The CDR3 loop reads CASSGTGNLSQHF. CDR3 in DNA: TGTGCCAGCTCTGGGACTGGTAATCTGTCCCAGCATTTT.

This clone appeared a single time. CDR3 bases: TGTGCCAGCGCGACCCCCACCGGGACAGAAAATGAAAAACTGTTTTTT. As protein: CASATPTGTENEKLFF. The chain is built from TRBV5-8 and TRBJ1-4, with 7 bases matching TRBD1. Trimming removed 7 bases from V and 5 bases from J; junction bases left unmatched: 14. This CDR3 spans 16 amino acids. Germline values: CDR1 SGHTS, CDR2 YDEGEE.

This clone was observed a few times. The chain combines TRBV30 with TRBJ2-4; 9 bases align to TRBD2. The CDR3 consists of 14 residues. Germline CDR1 reads GTSNPN; CDR2 reads SVGIG (reference sequence). V trimming: 2 bases; J trimming: 9 bases; junction bases outside the gene matches: 8. The CDR3 loop is CAWSFSGGLGIQYF. CDR3 sequence (DNA): TGTGCCTGGAGTTTTAGCGGGGGCTTGGGCATTCAGTACTTC.

DNA of the CDR3: TGTGCCAGCAGCTTGGGACTAGCCAACTACGAGCAGTACGTC. This gives the protein CASSLGLANYEQYV. This chain joins TRBV5-4 and TRBJ2-7; 7 bases map to TRBD2. CDR3 length: 14 amino acids. J was trimmed by 3 bases and V by 0 bases; bases with no gene match: 3. Germline CDR1 SGHNT, CDR2 YYREEE (reference sequence).

J is TRBJ2-2 and V is TRBV7-3; D perhaps matches TRBD1 (6 bases). The V end was cut by 1 base, the J end by 4 bases, with 16 bases between. Per germline, CDR1 SGHTA and CDR2 FQGTGA. This CDR3 is built from 17 residues. DNA of the CDR3: TGTGCCAGCAGCTTAATGGCAGGGGCGGTAGTCACCGGGGAGCTGTTTTTT. Translating gives CASSLMAGAVVTGELFF.

The chain recombines TRBV9 with TRBJ1-2; 7 bases map to TRBD1. Germline CDR1 and CDR2: SGDLS and YYNGEE. V shed 0 bases and J 5 bases; nucleotides not matched to a gene: 7. CDR3 length: 15 residues. For the CDR3, the DNA is TGTGCCAGCAGCGTAGATTCGACAGGGTCTTATGGCTACACCTTC. Its translation is CASSVDSTGSYGYTF. Drawing the rest from reference TRBV9 and TRBJ1-2, the complete variable domain is DSGVTQTPKHLITATGQRVTLRCSPRSGDLSVYWYQQSLDQGLQFLIQYYNGEERAKGNILERFSAQQFPDLHSELNLSSLELGDSALYFCASSVDSTGSYGYTFGSGTRLTVV.

V and J are TRBV15 and TRBJ1-1; no clear D. Germline-derived CDR1 and CDR2 are LNHNV and YYDKDF (reference sequence). V gave up 1 base and J gave up 8 bases, with 11 bases separating them. CDR3 size: 13 residues. CDR3 coding DNA: TGTGCCACCAGCAGAGGAGGGAACTACGAAGCTTTCTTT. Protein: CATSRGGNYEAFF.

This rearrangement joins TRBV6-4 to TRBJ1-2, with 7 positions matching TRBD1. Germline V lookup: CDR1 MRHNA, CDR2 SNTAGT. The CDR3 sequence is 16 residues long. Unmatched junction bases numbered 13, after V lost 7 bases and J lost 2 bases. The CDR3 loop is CASTSIQTGLNYGYTF. In DNA form, the CDR3 reads TGTGCCAGCACTTCCATACAGACAGGGCTCAACTATGGCTACACCTTC.

The gene calls are TRBV4-3 and TRBJ2-5; TRBD2 agrees at 14 bases. This CDR3 has 17 residues. Unmatched junction bases numbered 5, after V lost 3 bases and J lost 2 bases. Germline CDR1 reads LGHNA; CDR2 reads YSLEER. The CDR3 nucleotides read TGCGCCAGCAGCCAGGGACTAGCGGGAGCTCGGCAAGAGACCCAGTACTTC. The encoded protein is CASSQGLAGARQETQYF.

J is TRBJ1-5 and V is TRBV4-1; TRBD1 agrees at 10 bases. The V gene's germline CDR1 is MGHRA and CDR2 YSYEKL. V was clipped by 0 bases and J by 7 bases; unmatched bases: 3. The CDR3 length is 15 residues. Here the CDR3 reads CASSQDGQGEQPQHF. CDR3 sequence (DNA): TGCGCCAGCAGCCAAGACGGACAGGGGGAACAGCCCCAGCATTTT.

The chain links TRBV9 to TRBJ2-2, with 10 bases fitting TRBD2. The CDR3 contains 16 residues. With V trimmed by 2 bases and J by 6 bases, 7 bases remained unmatched. Germline CDR1 reads SGDLS; CDR2 reads YYNGEE. The CDR3 DNA follows: TGTGCCAGCAGCGTTTCAGCGGGAGGGCCCCCCGGGGAGCTGTTTTTT. Residues: CASSVSAGGPPGELFF.

The V call is TRBV28, the J call TRBJ1-4; 8 nucleotides align to TRBD1. With 6 bases clipped from V and 3 bases from J, the junction kept 6 bases outside the gene matches. Germline V gene data show CDR1 as MDHEN and CDR2 as SYDVKM. This CDR3 is 15 amino acids long. This CDR3 reads CASRSGQGANEKLFF. CDR3 bases: TGTGCCAGCAGGTCCGGACAGGGCGCTAATGAAAAACTGTTTTTT. The whole variable domain, filled in from reference TRBV28 and TRBJ1-4, reads DVKVTQSSRYLVKRTGEKVFLECVQDMDHENMFWYRQDPGLGLRLIYFSYDVKMKEKGDIPEGYSVSREKKERFSLILESASTNQTSMYLCASRSGQGANEKLFFGSGTQLSVL.

J is TRBJ1-6 and V is TRBV27; the D is unclear. The V gene's germline CDR1 is MNHEY and CDR2 SMNVEV (reference sequence). Trimming removed 3 bases at V and 9 bases at J, with 12 bases between. The CDR3 totals 14 residues. The CDR3, as DNA: TGTGCCAGCAGTTTGGATGAGGGTGGTTCACCCCTCCACTTT. Amino acids: CASSLDEGGSPLHF.